The next 14 T cell receptor beta chains were all read from a single sample in a study of neoadjuvant anti-PD-1 for oral cavity cancer (dated by TCRdb to about 2021). Reading the label with the study, this specimen's time point is: after neoadjuvant nivolumab, at surgical resection. The library relied on the immunoSEQ multiplex PCR assay. The clones in this table, taken by TCRdb from immuneACCESS, are in-frame only. Not every clone is retained; where verified, under half of the shortfall comes from an unresolved V gene, and the cause of the rest is unknown. The sample table shows about 24,000 clones, and around a quarter are seen once. Together, the top ten hold 16% of the sample. Here the sequenced sample was tumor tissue, taken after nivolumab (anti-PD-1) treatment. These receptors were collected from a person aged 40 to 85 with oral cavity squamous cell carcinoma.

The rearrangement links TRBV5-6 to TRBJ2-1; TRBD1 is a possible D gene (5 bases). Germline CDR1 and CDR2: SGHDT and YYEEEE. This CDR3 spans 16 amino acids. V lost 5 bases to trimming and J lost 5 bases, with 20 bases between them. Written as DNA, the CDR3 is TGTGCCAGCAGTCCCACCCCTACAGGTCCCGACAATGAGCAGTTCTTC. It yields the protein CASSPTPTGPDNEQFF.

This clone turned up a few times. The genes are TRBV13 and TRBJ1-1; tentative D call: TRBD1 (6 bases). V gave up 0 bases and J gave up 6 bases, with 11 bases separating them. The length of the CDR3 is 14 residues. Germline assignment: CDR1 PRHDT and CDR2 FYEKMQ (reference sequence). CDR3 DNA: TGTGCCAGCAGCTTAGGGGACAGAAATCCTGAAGCTTTCTTT. Amino acid sequence: CASSLGDRNPEAFF.

The chain couples TRBV27 to TRBJ2-7; D is perhaps TRBD1 or TRBD2 (5 bases each). The CDR3 covers 15 residues. Germline-derived CDR1 and CDR2 are MNHEY and SMNVEV (reference sequence). The V end lost 7 bases, the J end lost 6 bases, and 22 bases lay between the germline ends. The CDR3 DNA reads as TGTGCCAGCACCAAAACGGGGCTACGGGCTACCGAGCAGTACTTC. Translating it yields CASTKTGLRATEQYF.

The chain couples TRBV15 to TRBJ2-7, with no clear D. The V and J ends lost 0 bases and 2 bases respectively, with 11 bases between them. This CDR3 has 15 residues. Germline CDR1 LNHNV, CDR2 YYDKDF (reference sequence). The CDR3 spells CATSRDQQRAYEQYF. DNA for the CDR3: TGTGCCACCAGCAGAGATCAACAGCGCGCCTACGAGCAGTACTTC.

The rearrangement joins TRBV5-1 to TRBJ1-1; D is possibly TRBD1 (6 bases). Germline CDR1 and CDR2: SGHRS and YFSETQ. Trimming cost V 1 base and J 5 bases, with 12 bases left between them. This CDR3 spans 14 amino acids. The CDR3 DNA follows: TGCGCCAGCAGCTTGACAGGGTTTGGGACTGAAGCTTTCTTT. This encodes CASSLTGFGTEAFF.

This rearrangement joins TRBV15 to TRBJ1-4; unclear D gene. CDR1 and CDR2 (germline): LNHNV, YYDKDF (reference sequence). Trimming cost V 2 bases and J 0 bases, with 13 bases left between them. This CDR3 spans 17 amino acids. The CDR3 here is CATSRSPVVATNEKLFF. As DNA, the CDR3 is TGTGCCACCAGCAGATCCCCTGTCGTGGCAACTAATGAAAAACTGTTTTTT.

This clone was recorded only once. DNA for the CDR3: TGTGCCAGCAGCGCTCACAGGGGGCATCGAAACGAGCAGTACTTC. Encoded protein: CASSAHRGHRNEQYF. The J gene is TRBJ2-7, the V gene TRBV11-2; 9 bases match TRBD1. The germline gives CDR1 SGHAT, CDR2 FQNNGV. The junction had 10 bases not matched to a gene; V was cut back by 5 bases and J by 5 bases. The CDR3 totals 15 residues.

This chain connects TRBV7-2 to TRBJ2-5; D gene unclear. Germline V gene sequence: CDR1 SGHTA, CDR2 FQGNSA. Trimming pared 5 bases from V and 2 bases from J, leaving 12 bases between. There are 14 residues in the CDR3. CDR3 sequence (DNA): TGTGCCAGCAGCCCCCGCGGTTTACAAGAGACCCAGTACTTC. Translation: CASSPRGLQETQYF.

In its sample, this clone was seen a few times. V gene TRBV30 combines with J gene TRBJ1-1; D call uncertain. Looked up from germline, CDR1 is GTSNPN and CDR2 is SVGIG (reference sequence). Trimming pared 2 bases from V and 1 base from J, leaving 8 bases between. The CDR3 has 13 residues. The CDR3 sequence: CAWSLQGNTEAFF. The DNA of the CDR3 is TGTGCCTGGAGTTTACAAGGGAACACTGAAGCTTTCTTT.

V usage is TRBV6-5 and J usage is TRBJ2-7; D is possibly TRBD2 (5 bases). Trimming stripped 4 bases from V and 0 bases from J, with 13 bases between. Germline V lookup: CDR1 MNHEY, CDR2 SVGAGI. This CDR3 contains 15 residues. In nucleotides, the CDR3 is TGTGCCAGCAGTTTCGTGTCGGGGAGCTCCTACGAGCAGTACTTC. It codes for CASSFVSGSSYEQYF.

The chain couples TRBV29-1 to TRBJ2-1, with TRBD1 identical over 12 bases. V trimming: 6 bases; J trimming: 9 bases; junction bases outside the gene matches: 6. From germline, CDR1 is SQVTM and CDR2 ANQGSEA. CDR3 length: 13 residues. The chain's CDR3 is CSVGTGGPSEQFF. DNA for the CDR3: TGCAGCGTCGGGACAGGGGGCCCTTCTGAGCAGTTCTTC.

This clone was counted between two and nine times. The V call is TRBV5-1, the J call TRBJ2-7, with D possibly called TRBD1 or TRBD2 (5 bases each). The CDR3 has 14 amino acids. Trimming shortened V by 5 bases and J by 1 base, and 13 bases separated the two germline ends. CDR1 and CDR2 (germline): SGHRS, YFSETQ. In DNA form, the CDR3 reads TGCGCCAGCAGTAGGGACCGACGATCCTACGAGCAGTACTTC. This sequence encodes CASSRDRRSYEQYF. Looking up the rest from reference TRBV5-1 and TRBJ2-7 gives the full variable domain: KAGVTQTPRYLIKTRGQQVTLSCSPISGHRSVSWYQQTPGQGLQFLFEYFSETQRNKGNFPGRFSGRQFSNSRSEMNVSTLELGDSALYLCASSRDRRSYEQYFGPGTRLTVT.

This clone was found many times. This chain connects TRBV2 to TRBJ1-1; D not resolved. This CDR3 is built from 10 residues. Trimming pared 7 bases from V and 9 bases from J, leaving 9 bases between. Germline CDR1 SNHLY, CDR2 FYNNEI. CDR3 loop: CASTSRQAFF. For the CDR3, the DNA is TGTGCCAGCACGTCCAGGCAAGCTTTCTTT.

This clone was seen many times. This chain connects TRBV7-7 to TRBJ2-1, with D hard to call. This CDR3 has 14 amino acids. V was cut by 5 bases and J by 7 bases, with 15 bases left in between. Germline V CDR1 and CDR2: SSHAT, FNYEAQ (reference sequence). Written as DNA, the CDR3 is TGTGCCAGCAGCCCCGACGGTCCAGCTAATGAGCAGTTCTTC. This translates into CASSPDGPANEQFF. Supplemented by reference TRBV7-7 and TRBJ2-1, the full variable domain reads GAGVSQSPRYKVTKRGQDVTLRCDPISSHATLYWYQQALGQGPEFLTYFNYEAQPDKSGLPSDRFSAERPEGSISTLTIQRTEQRDSAMYRCASSPDGPANEQFFGPGTRLTVL.